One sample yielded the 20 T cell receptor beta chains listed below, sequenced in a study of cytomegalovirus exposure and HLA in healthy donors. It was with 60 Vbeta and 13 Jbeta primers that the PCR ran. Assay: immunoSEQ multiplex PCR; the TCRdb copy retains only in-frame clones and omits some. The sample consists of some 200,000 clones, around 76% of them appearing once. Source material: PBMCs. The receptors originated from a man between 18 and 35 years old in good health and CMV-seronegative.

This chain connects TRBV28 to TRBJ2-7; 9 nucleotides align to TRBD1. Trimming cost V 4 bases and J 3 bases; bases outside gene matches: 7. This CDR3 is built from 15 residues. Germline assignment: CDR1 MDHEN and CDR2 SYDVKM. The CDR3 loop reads CASSSPGQGLYEQYF. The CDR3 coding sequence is TGTGCCAGCAGTTCGCCGGGACAGGGACTCTACGAGCAGTACTTC.

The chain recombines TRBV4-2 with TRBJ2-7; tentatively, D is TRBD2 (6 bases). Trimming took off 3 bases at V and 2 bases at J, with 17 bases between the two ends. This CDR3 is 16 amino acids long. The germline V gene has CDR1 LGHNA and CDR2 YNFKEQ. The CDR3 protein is CASSQGEVASPYEQYF. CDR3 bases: TGTGCCAGCAGCCAGGGGGAGGTCGCTTCGCCCTACGAGCAGTACTTC.

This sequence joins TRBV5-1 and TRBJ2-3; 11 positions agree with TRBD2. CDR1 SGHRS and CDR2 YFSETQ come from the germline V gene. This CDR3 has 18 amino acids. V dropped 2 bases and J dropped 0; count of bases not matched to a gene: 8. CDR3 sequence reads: CASSFTLAGGLSTDTQYF. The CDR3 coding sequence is TGCGCCAGCAGCTTCACGCTAGCGGGAGGTCTGAGCACAGATACGCAGTATTTT. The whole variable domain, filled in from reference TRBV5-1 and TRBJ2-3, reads KAGVTQTPRYLIKTRGQQVTLSCSPISGHRSVSWYQQTPGQGLQFLFEYFSETQRNKGNFPGRFSGRQFSNSRSEMNVSTLELGDSALYLCASSFTLAGGLSTDTQYFGPGTRLTVL.

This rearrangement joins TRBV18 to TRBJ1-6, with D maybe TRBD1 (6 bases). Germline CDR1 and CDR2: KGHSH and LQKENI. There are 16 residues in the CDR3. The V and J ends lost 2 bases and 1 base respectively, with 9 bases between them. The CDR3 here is CASSPSTGSYNSPLHF. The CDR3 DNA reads TGTGCCAGCTCACCATCAACAGGGTCCTATAATTCACCCCTCCACTTT.

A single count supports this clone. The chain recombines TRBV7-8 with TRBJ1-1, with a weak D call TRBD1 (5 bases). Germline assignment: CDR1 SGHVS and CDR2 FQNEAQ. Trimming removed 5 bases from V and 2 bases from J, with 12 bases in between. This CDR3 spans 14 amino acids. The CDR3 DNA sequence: TGTGCCAGCAGCCGGATGGGGGGTAACACTGAAGCTTTCTTT. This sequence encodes CASSRMGGNTEAFF. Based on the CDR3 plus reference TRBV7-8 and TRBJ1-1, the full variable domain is GAGVSQSPRYKVAKRGQDVALRCDPISGHVSLFWYQQALGQGPEFLTYFQNEAQLDKSGLPSDRFFAERPEGSVSTLKIQRTQQEDSAVYLCASSRMGGNTEAFFGQGTRLTVV.

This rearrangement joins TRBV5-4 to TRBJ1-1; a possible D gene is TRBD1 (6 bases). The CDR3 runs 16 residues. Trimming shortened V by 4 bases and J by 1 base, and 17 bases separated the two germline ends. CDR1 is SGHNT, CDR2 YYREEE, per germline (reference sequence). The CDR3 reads CASSQGRGQQNTEAFF. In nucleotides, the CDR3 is TGTGCCAGCAGCCAAGGCAGGGGCCAACAGAACACTGAAGCTTTCTTT.

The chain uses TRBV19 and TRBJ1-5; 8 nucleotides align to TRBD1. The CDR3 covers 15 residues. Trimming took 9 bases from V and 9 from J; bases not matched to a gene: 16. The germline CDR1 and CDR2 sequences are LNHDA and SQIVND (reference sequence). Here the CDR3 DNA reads TGTGCCAGCAAAACCGGGACAGGAAATTCGAGGCCCCAGCATTTT. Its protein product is CASKTGTGNSRPQHF.

This chain's CDR3 is CASSLDSGLSYEQYF. DNA of the CDR3: TGTGCCAGCAGCTTAGATTCAGGGCTATCCTACGAGCAGTACTTC. The chain uses TRBV7-8 and TRBJ2-5, with D perhaps TRBD1 (5 bases). The DNA end lines up better with TRBJ2-7; the J call may be wrong. The CDR3 runs 15 residues. The V gene's germline CDR1 is SGHVS and CDR2 FQNEAQ.

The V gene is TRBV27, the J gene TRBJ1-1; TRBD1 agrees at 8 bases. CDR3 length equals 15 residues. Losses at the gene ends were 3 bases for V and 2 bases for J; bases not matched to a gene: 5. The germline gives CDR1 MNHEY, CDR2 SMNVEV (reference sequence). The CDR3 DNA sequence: TGTGCCAGCAGTTTCCGGACAGGGACAAACACTGAAGCTTTCTTT. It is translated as CASSFRTGTNTEAFF.

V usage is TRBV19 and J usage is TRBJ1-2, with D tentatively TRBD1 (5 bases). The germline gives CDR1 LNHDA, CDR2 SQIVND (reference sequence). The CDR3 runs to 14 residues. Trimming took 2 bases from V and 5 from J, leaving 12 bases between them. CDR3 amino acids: CASSITDTRYGYTF. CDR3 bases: TGTGCCAGTAGTATAACGGACACCCGGTATGGCTACACCTTC.

The CDR3 DNA reads as TGTGCCAGTCCTGTTCCGGGACTAGCGATCGACGAGCAGTACTTC. It encodes CASPVPGLAIDEQYF. The V call is TRBV21-1, the J call TRBJ2-7; TRBD2, the table's D call, was not compared with the DNA. TRBV21-1 is given as a pseudogene. This CDR3 has 15 residues.

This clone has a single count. The CDR3 sequence is CASSLVRTSGHLETQYF. As DNA, the CDR3 is TGTGCCAGCAGCTTAGTGAGGACTAGCGGGCATTTGGAGACCCAGTACTTC. The chain carries TRBV7-9 and TRBJ2-5; 11 positions match TRBD2. The germline CDR1 and CDR2 sequences are SEHNR and FQNEAQ (reference sequence). V was clipped by 1 base and J by 5 bases; unmatched bases: 9. This CDR3 is 17 amino acids long.

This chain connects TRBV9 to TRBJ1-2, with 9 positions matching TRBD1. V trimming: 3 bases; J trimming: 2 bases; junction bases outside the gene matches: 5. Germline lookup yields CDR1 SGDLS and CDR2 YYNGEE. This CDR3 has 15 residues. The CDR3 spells CASSARDRVNYGYTF. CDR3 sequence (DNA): TGTGCCAGCAGCGCTCGGGACAGGGTGAACTATGGCTACACCTTC.

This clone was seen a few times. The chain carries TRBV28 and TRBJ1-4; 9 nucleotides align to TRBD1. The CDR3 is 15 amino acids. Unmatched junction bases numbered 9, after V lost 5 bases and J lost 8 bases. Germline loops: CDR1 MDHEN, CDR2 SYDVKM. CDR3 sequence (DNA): TGTGCCAGCAGTCTTCCCGGGACAGGGAGGGAAAAACTGTTTTTT. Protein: CASSLPGTGREKLFF.

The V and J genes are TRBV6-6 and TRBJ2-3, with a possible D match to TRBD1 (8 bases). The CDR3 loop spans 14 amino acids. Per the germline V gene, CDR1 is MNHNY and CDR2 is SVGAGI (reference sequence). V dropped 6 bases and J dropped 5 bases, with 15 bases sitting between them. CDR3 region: CASRNRGGGDTQYF. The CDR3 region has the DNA TGTGCCAGCAGGAACAGGGGGGGAGGAGATACGCAGTATTTT.

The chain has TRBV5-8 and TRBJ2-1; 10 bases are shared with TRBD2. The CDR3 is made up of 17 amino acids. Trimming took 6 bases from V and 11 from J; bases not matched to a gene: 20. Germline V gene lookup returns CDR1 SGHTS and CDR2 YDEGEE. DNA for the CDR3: TGTGCCAGCACCTCCTCGCCGGCGGGACTAGCGACCCGTCAGCAGTTCTTC. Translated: CASTSSPAGLATRQQFF.

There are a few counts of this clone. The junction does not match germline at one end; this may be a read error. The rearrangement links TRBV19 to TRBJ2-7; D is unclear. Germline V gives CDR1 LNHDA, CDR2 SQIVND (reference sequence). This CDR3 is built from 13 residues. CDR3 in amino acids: CASSINFSSEQYF. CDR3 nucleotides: TGTGCCAGTAGTATTAACTTTTCCTCCGAGCAGTACTTC.

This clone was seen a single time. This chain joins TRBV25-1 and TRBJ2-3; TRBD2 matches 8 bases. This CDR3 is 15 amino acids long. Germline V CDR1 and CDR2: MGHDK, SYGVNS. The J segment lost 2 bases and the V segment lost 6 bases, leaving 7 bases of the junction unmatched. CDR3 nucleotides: TGTGCCAGCAGGAAAGGCGGGAGGATCACAGATACGCAGTATTTT. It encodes CASRKGGRITDTQYF.

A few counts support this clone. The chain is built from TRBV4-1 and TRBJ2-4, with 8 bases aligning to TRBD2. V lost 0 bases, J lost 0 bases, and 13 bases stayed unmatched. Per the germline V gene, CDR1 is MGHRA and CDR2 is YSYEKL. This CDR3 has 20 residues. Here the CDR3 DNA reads TGCGCCAGCAGCCAAGAAAGGAGCGGGAGTAGAATTTTAGCCAAAAACATTCAGTACTTC. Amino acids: CASSQERSGSRILAKNIQYF.

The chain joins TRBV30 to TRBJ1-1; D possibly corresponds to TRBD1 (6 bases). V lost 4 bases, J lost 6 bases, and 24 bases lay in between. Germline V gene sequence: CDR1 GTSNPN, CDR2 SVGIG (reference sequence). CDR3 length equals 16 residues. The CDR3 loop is CAWKGHGHREGAEAFF. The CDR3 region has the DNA TGTGCCTGGAAAGGGCATGGGCACAGGGAAGGGGCTGAAGCTTTCTTT.